This entry concerns a single T cell receptor (beta chain). The antigen is unknown. The source of the sample is a study of cytomegalovirus exposure and HLA in healthy donors. The CDR3 has 17 amino acids. Germline values: CDR1 SGHTA, CDR2 FQGNSA. After removal of 5 bases from V and 5 bases from J, the junction contained 14 bases not matched to a gene. Primers for the PCR totalled 60 Vbeta and 13 Jbeta. Repertoires were generated with immunoSEQ multiplex PCR, while TCRdb's copy carries only in-frame clones and drops some. This table has about 78,000 clones, 65% to 80% appearing once. Study conclusions and caveats: Specificity of three CMV-associated chains for CMV antigens was verified in vitro. Listed as cytomegalovirus-associated were 150 to 200 TCR beta chains.

Sequenced: PBMCs. The chain links TRBV7-2 to TRBJ2-2; 7 bases line up with TRBD1. The TCR was taken from a woman aged 40-49 years in good health and CMV-seropositive. CDR3 sequence: CASSPTGAPYRTGELFF. CDR3 nucleotides: TGTGCCAGCAGCCCCACAGGGGCCCCGTACAGGACCGGGGAGCTGTTTTTT.